This TCR beta chain was identified in a study of T-cell memory formation after mild COVID-19. The germline V gene has CDR1 ENHRY and CDR2 SYGVKD. V lost 5 bases and J lost 5; bases outside the gene matches: 10. The CDR3 extends over 16 amino acids. Using its own MiXCR run on the 5' RACE reads, TCRdb lists one record per CDR3 protein. Among around 300,000 distinct CDR3 sequences, roughly 18% were seen once, and the ten largest hold 23%. The source material was PBMCs or a T cell subset sorted from them (not recorded which). The V gene is TRBV10-3, the J gene TRBJ2-3; 10 bases fit TRBD2. This receptor was identified in a man younger than 35 who had mild COVID-19 (a few samples of this study predate the infection). Cell type and time point are not known. CDR3 coding DNA: TGTGCCATCAGTCCAGCTAGCGGGGGAGATAAAGATACGCAGTATTTT. It specifies CAISPASGGDKDTQYF.